The 20 T cell receptor beta chains in this list originate from one sample, sequenced in a study of cytomegalovirus exposure and HLA in healthy donors. The study ran its PCR with 60 Vbeta and 13 Jbeta primers. TCRdb's copy holds only in-frame clones and misses some; the assay was immunoSEQ multiplex PCR. The sample includes 150,000 to 200,000 clones, about 85% of them seen just once. The sample taken for sequencing was PBMCs. These receptors all come from a male donor in good health and CMV-seropositive.

V and J are TRBV5-6 and TRBJ2-2, with D unresolved. Germline V gene lookup returns CDR1 SGHDT and CDR2 YYEEEE. The CDR3 is 16 residues long. Trimming removed 4 bases at V and 3 bases at J, with 16 bases between. As DNA, the CDR3 is TGTGCCAGCAGCCCGAGGAGAGTAGGTGACACCGGGGAGCTGTTTTTT. Translation: CASSPRRVGDTGELFF. Full variable domain (missing parts from reference TRBV5-6 and TRBJ2-2): DAGVTQSPTHLIKTRGQQVTLRCSPKSGHDTVSWYQQALGQGPQFIFQYYEEEERQRGNFPDRFSGHQFPNYSSELNVNALLLGDSALYLCASSPRRVGDTGELFFGEGSRLTVL.

The chain combines TRBV9 with TRBJ1-6; no reliable D call. The CDR3 contains 14 residues. Germline CDR1 reads SGDLS; CDR2 reads YYNGEE. V lost 5 bases to trimming and J lost 7 bases, with 13 bases between them. CDR3 loop: CASSRPGNNSPLHF. Here the CDR3 DNA reads TGTGCCAGCAGTCGCCCGGGGAACAATTCACCCCTCCACTTT.

This chain links TRBV5-5 with TRBJ2-5, with a tentative D call TRBD2 (5 bases). Germline V gene data show CDR1 as SGHKS and CDR2 as YYEKEE (reference sequence). Between the trimmed V and J ends, which lost 0 bases and 3 bases, there was a span of 6 bases. This CDR3 is built from 13 residues. In nucleotides, the CDR3 is TGTGCCAGCAGCTTGGGAGGGAAAGAGACCCAGTACTTC. It codes for CASSLGGKETQYF.

This chain connects TRBV7-6 to TRBJ2-1; 7 bases agree with TRBD1. V trimming: 1 base; J trimming: 8 bases; junction bases outside the gene matches: 8. Germline CDR1 and CDR2: SGHVS and FNYEAQ. This CDR3 comprises 15 residues. CDR3 sequence reads: CASSLGQGLVDEQFF. In DNA, the CDR3 is TGTGCCAGCAGCTTAGGACAGGGATTAGTCGATGAGCAGTTCTTC.

This rearrangement joins TRBV27 to TRBJ1-1; D unresolved. The CDR3 runs 16 residues. From germline, CDR1 is MNHEY and CDR2 SMNVEV (reference sequence). V gave up 0 bases and J gave up 1 base, with 12 bases separating them. The CDR3 region is CASSLSVVTKNTEAFF. In DNA, the CDR3 is TGTGCCAGCAGTTTATCGGTAGTGACAAAGAACACTGAAGCTTTCTTT.

This chain uses TRBV18 with TRBJ1-4; TRBD1 is a possible D gene (6 bases). Trimming left V 10 bases short and J 8 bases short, with 20 bases between. Germline V CDR1 and CDR2: KGHSH, LQKENI. The CDR3 runs to 14 residues. The CDR3 region has the DNA TGTGCCACAACCCCCCTTAGGACAGTAGAAAAACTGTTTTTT. Amino acids: CATTPLRTVEKLFF.

V and J are TRBV6-5 and TRBJ2-7; weak D call: TRBD1 (6 bases). The V gene's germline CDR1 is MNHEY and CDR2 SVGAGI. This CDR3 has 14 amino acids. V was shortened by 5 bases and J by 5 bases, with 16 bases between the two germline ends. CDR3 nucleotide sequence: TGTGCCAGCAGTCCCGGGACATCGCTCCACGAGCAGTACTTC. Amino acids: CASSPGTSLHEQYF.

This clone appeared once. The CDR3 loop reads CASSRAGVRTEAFF. CDR3 nucleotides: TGTGCCAGCAGCCGGGCCGGGGTCCGCACTGAAGCTTTCTTT. V usage is TRBV11-1 and J usage is TRBJ1-1; D not resolved. The CDR3 runs to 14 residues. Germline assignment: CDR1 SGHAT and CDR2 FQDESV (reference sequence). Trimming removed 5 bases at V and 4 bases at J, with 14 bases between.

The V and J genes are TRBV6-4 and TRBJ1-2; D is possibly TRBD1 (6 bases). Between the trimmed V and J ends, which lost 7 bases and 4 bases, there was a span of 16 bases. Germline V gives CDR1 MRHNA, CDR2 SNTAGT. The length of the CDR3 is 14 residues. The CDR3 nucleotides are TGTGCCAGCAAACCCGACAGGAACCTCTATGGCTACACCTTC. Translated, it gives CASKPDRNLYGYTF.

The chain joins TRBV5-1 to TRBJ2-7; D gene unclear. Per germline, CDR1 SGHRS and CDR2 YFSETQ. This CDR3 comprises 14 residues. The V and J ends lost 1 base and 1 base respectively, with 9 bases between them. CDR3 DNA: TGCGCCAGCAGCTTGTCAAGTACATCCTACGAGCAGTACTTC. Its translation is CASSLSSTSYEQYF.

Of note for this clone: Germline is not matched at one junction end, which may reflect a read error. This chain's CDR3 is CAGSVATSGGYEQYF. CDR3 nucleotides: TGTGCCGGCAGCGTAGCTACTAGCGGGGGCTACGAGCAGTACTTC. V usage is TRBV9 and J usage is TRBJ2-7, with 11 bases aligning to TRBD2. Per germline, CDR1 SGDLS and CDR2 YYNGEE. The CDR3 spans 15 residues.

The chain couples TRBV27 to TRBJ2-1; 9 bases map to TRBD2. The trim removed 6 bases at V and 2 bases at J, leaving 5 bases unmatched. The CDR3 totals 15 residues. Germline V gene lookup returns CDR1 MNHEY and CDR2 SMNVEV (reference sequence). In DNA form, the CDR3 reads TGTGCCAGCAGCAGAGGGACTAGCCCCTACAATGAGCAGTTCTTC. Its protein product is CASSRGTSPYNEQFF.

The table lists this clone with a few counts. V and J are TRBV5-1 and TRBJ2-1, with TRBD1 matching over 11 bases. Trimming removed 4 bases from V and 6 bases from J; junction bases left unmatched: 3. This CDR3 comprises 14 residues. Germline V lookup: CDR1 SGHRS, CDR2 YFSETQ. The CDR3 DNA follows: TGCGCCAGCAGCCCCGGGACAGGGGGCAATGAGCAGTTCTTC. Its translation: CASSPGTGGNEQFF.

This clone has more than one count but fewer than ten. V and J are TRBV6-5 and TRBJ1-2; tentatively, D is TRBD1 (6 bases). The CDR3 has 14 amino acids. Trimming removed 8 bases at V and 4 bases at J, with 17 bases between. In germline, CDR1 is MNHEY, CDR2 SVGAGI. The CDR3 loop reads CASRVGAGIYGYTF. CDR3 DNA sequence: TGTGCCAGCCGGGTGGGGGCGGGTATCTATGGCTACACCTTC.

The rearrangement uses TRBV4-1 and TRBJ2-7; TRBD1 aligns across 7 bases. Germline V gives CDR1 MGHRA, CDR2 YSYEKL. The trim removed 0 bases at V and 2 bases at J, leaving 7 bases unmatched. This CDR3 is 16 amino acids long. CDR3 sequence (DNA): TGCGCCAGCAGCCAAGAGACAGGGAGAATGGCCTACGAGCAGTACTTC. Residues: CASSQETGRMAYEQYF.

The genes are TRBV7-3 and TRBJ2-2; TRBD2 aligns across 7 bases. V was clipped by 8 bases and J by 7 bases; unmatched bases: 16. The CDR3 spans 16 residues. Germline CDR1 is SGHTA and CDR2 is FQGTGA. The chain's CDR3 is CASSPSRGGKIGELFF. The CDR3 nucleotides read TGTGCCAGCTCGCCTAGCCGGGGAGGGAAAATCGGGGAGCTGTTTTTT.

This chain connects TRBV7-2 to TRBJ2-7; TRBD2 might be the D (6 bases). V was pared by 5 bases and J by 7 bases, with 12 bases between. The CDR3 extends over 12 amino acids. Germline V lookup: CDR1 SGHTA, CDR2 FQGNSA. The CDR3 sequence is CASSPRGREQYF. Written as DNA, the CDR3 is TGTGCCAGCAGCCCCCGGGGGAGAGAGCAGTACTTC.

This clone was detected only a few times. The chain has TRBV27 and TRBJ1-4, with D possibly TRBD1 on 6 matching bases. Germline CDR1 reads MNHEY; CDR2 reads SMNVEV (reference sequence). This CDR3 has 13 residues. V dropped 8 bases and J dropped 4 bases, with 11 bases sitting between them. The CDR3 sequence is CASGKQGNEKLFF. CDR3 bases: TGTGCCAGCGGTAAACAGGGTAATGAAAAACTGTTTTTT. Together with reference TRBV27 and TRBJ1-4, the CDR3 gives the full variable domain: EAQVTQNPRYLITVTGKKLTVTCSQNMNHEYMSWYRQDPGLGLRQIYYSMNVEVTDKGDVPEGYKVSRKEKRNFPLILESPSPNQTSLYFCASGKQGNEKLFFGSGTQLSVL.

This clone was counted once. This chain links TRBV28 with TRBJ2-3, with 10 bases identical to TRBD2. The J segment lost 5 bases and the V segment lost 3 bases, leaving 8 bases of the junction unmatched. The CDR3 sequence is 16 residues long. CDR1 is MDHEN, CDR2 SYDVKM, per germline. The CDR3 DNA follows: TGTGCCAGCAGTTTGGGAATAGCGGGAGGAATAGATACGCAGTATTTT. As protein: CASSLGIAGGIDTQYF.

V gene TRBV11-2 combines with J gene TRBJ2-7; D gene uncertain. The V and J ends lost 8 bases and 2 bases respectively, with 16 bases between them. Germline V gene data show CDR1 as SGHAT and CDR2 as FQNNGV. The CDR3 loop spans 14 amino acids. The CDR3 DNA reads TGTGCCAGCCGAGTTAACCTAGAGCCCTACGAGCAGTACTTC. Translated, it gives CASRVNLEPYEQYF.